This T cell receptor beta chain was sequenced for a study of cytomegalovirus exposure and HLA in healthy donors (dated by TCRdb to 2016 to 2017). Background on the whole study: A later analysis indicated that the 90 to 150 validation repertoires were generated on the platform also employed for the approximately 690 repertoires of the first cohort. The study aimed to test whether cataloging public T cell receptors could reveal signatures of past pathogen exposure. Along with the roughly 610-subject first cohort, a separate validation cohort of around 120 different subjects was used. The study combined high-throughput TCR immunosequencing, statistical association of individual TCRs with disease status, and machine learning to predict cytomegalovirus infection status.

Library preparation employed the immunoSEQ multiplex PCR assay. On the authors' methods: To diagnose cytomegalovirus status from the catalog of TCR beta chain sequences, a statistical classification framework was built. TCRdb limited this immuneACCESS table to in-frame rearrangements with V and J called. A share of clones is missing; checked studies link under half to unresolved V genes, and the rest is unexplained. V, J and clone size are taken as reported in that table, and D and trimming were inferred from the DNA itself. A total of some 70,000 clones appear in this sample, roughly 97% of them only once. The ten largest make up under 2.5% of the sample. Reading from cysteine to phenylalanine, the CDR3 counts 15 amino acids. Only the CDR3 DNA is retained, 45 bases long and in frame from the first base. The germline V gene (reference sequence) sets CDR1 to MNHNY and CDR2 to SVGAGI. Between the V and J ends, shortened by 5 bases and 3 bases respectively, the junction contains 16 bases.

Donors formed part of the validation cohort, which comprised 120 subjects and was distinct from the first cohort of roughly 600 subjects. About this clone: Its antigen is unknown. No much larger clone exists at a distance of one base, and base qualities are not known.

Results and caveats for the whole study, not just this receptor: Cytomegalovirus status was reported to be diagnosed by the classifier with high specificity and sensitivity in both the original and validation cohorts. It was suggested by the authors that the approach could potentially be generalized to other disease states and immunological phenotypes. While some public TCRs were present in many individuals, most TCR sequences turned up only very rarely across donors. A later analysis found that TCRs clustered in the first cohort also tended to co-occur in the 120 validation repertoires, with 90% to 95% of cluster scores above 0. A few of the identified cytomegalovirus-associated TCR beta chains were confirmed in vitro to be specific for cytomegalovirus antigens. A total of roughly 160 TCR beta chains were listed by the study as associated with cytomegalovirus. All 120 or so repertoires were used to score co-occurrence in the validation cohort in a later analysis, because that analysis had no HLA typing for the cohort.

This TCR was recovered from a man aged 18 to 29 in good health and CMV-seronegative. The rearranged chain carries TRBV6-6 and TRBJ1-1, with the D gene not confidently named. Source material: PBMCs. Here is the DNA: TGTGCCAGCAGTCTCCGTGTTGTGGGCTACACTGAAGCTTTCTTT. This is translated as CASSLRVVGYTEAFF.